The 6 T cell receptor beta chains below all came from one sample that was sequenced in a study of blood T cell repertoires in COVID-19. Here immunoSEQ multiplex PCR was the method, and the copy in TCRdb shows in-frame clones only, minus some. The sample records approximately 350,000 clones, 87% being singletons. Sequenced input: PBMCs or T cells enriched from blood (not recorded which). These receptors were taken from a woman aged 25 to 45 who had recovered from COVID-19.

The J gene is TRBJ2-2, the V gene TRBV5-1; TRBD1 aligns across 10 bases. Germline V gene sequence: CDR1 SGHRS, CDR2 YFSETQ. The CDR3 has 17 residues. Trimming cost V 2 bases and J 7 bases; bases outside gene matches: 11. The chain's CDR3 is CASSLLPGQGNGGELFF. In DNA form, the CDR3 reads TGCGCCAGCAGCTTACTACCGGGACAGGGGAACGGCGGGGAGCTGTTTTTT.

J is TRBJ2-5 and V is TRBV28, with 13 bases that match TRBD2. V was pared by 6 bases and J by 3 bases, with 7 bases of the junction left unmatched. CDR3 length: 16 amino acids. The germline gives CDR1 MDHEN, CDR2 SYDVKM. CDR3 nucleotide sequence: TGTGCCAGCAGCGCGACCGGGACTAGCGGGGAAGAGACCCAGTACTTC. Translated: CASSATGTSGEETQYF.

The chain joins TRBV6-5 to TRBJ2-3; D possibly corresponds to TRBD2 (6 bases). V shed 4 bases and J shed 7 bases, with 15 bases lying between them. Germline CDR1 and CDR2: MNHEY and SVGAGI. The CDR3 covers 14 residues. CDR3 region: CASSWGTGENTQYF. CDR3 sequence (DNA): TGTGCCAGCAGTTGGGGCACGGGGGAAAATACGCAGTATTTT.

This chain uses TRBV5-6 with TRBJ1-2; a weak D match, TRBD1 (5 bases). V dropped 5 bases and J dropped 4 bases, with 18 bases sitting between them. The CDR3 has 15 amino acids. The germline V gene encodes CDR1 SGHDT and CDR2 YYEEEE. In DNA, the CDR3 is TGTGCCAGCAGTTTTCTCGACAGCCTCATCTATGGCTACACCTTC. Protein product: CASSFLDSLIYGYTF.

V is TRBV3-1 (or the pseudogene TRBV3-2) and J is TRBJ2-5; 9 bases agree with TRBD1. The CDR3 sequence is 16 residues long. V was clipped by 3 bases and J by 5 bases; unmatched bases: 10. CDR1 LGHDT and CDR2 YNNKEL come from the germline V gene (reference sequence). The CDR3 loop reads CASSHLLTGGKETQYF. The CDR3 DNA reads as TGTGCCAGCAGCCACCTACTAACAGGGGGCAAGGAGACCCAGTACTTC.

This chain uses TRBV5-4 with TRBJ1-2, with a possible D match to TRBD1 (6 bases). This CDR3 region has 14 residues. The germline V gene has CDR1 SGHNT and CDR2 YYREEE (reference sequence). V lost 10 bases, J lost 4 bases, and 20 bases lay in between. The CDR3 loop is CAVQGSENFYGYTF. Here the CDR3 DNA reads TGTGCCGTACAGGGTTCTGAGAATTTCTATGGCTACACCTTC.